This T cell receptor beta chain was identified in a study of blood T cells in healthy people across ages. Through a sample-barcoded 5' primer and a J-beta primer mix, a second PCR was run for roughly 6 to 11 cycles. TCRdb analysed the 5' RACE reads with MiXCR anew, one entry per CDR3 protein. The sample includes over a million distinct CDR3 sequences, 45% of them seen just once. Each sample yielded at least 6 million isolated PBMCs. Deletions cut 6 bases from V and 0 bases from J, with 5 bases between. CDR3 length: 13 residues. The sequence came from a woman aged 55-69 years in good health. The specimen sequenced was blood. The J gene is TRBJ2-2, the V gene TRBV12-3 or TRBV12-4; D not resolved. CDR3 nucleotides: TGTGCCAGCAGCTCAGCGAACACCGGGGAGCTGTTTTTT. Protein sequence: CASSSANTGELFF.